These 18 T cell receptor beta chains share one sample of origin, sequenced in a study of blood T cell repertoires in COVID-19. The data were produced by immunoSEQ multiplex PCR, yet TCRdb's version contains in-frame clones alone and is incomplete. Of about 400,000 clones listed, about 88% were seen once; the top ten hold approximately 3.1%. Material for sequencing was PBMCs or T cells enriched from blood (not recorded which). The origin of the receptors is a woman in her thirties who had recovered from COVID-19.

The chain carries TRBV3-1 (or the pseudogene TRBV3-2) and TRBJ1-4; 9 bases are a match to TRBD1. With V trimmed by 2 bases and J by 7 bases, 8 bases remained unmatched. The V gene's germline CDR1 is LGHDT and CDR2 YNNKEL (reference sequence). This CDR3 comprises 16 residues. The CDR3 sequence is CASSQQPGTGTEKLFF. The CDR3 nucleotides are TGTGCCAGCAGCCAACAGCCCGGGACAGGGACTGAAAAACTGTTTTTT.

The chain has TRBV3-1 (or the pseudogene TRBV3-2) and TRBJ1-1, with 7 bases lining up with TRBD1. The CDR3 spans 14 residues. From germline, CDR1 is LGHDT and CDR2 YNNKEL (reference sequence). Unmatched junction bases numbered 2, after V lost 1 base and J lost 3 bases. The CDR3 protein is CASSQGDSHTEAFF. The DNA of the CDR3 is TGTGCCAGCAGCCAAGGGGACAGTCACACTGAAGCTTTCTTT.

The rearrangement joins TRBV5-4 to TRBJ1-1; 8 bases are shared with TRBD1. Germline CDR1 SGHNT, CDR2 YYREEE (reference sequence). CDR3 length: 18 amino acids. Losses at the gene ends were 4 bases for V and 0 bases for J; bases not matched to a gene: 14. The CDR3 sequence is CASSRPKDRGPVNTEAFF. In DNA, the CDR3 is TGTGCCAGCAGCCGTCCCAAAGACAGGGGACCTGTGAACACTGAAGCTTTCTTT.

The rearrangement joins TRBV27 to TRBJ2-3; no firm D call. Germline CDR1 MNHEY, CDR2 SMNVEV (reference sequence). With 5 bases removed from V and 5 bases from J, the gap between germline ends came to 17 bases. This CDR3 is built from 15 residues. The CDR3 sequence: CASSLQQTGGDTQYF. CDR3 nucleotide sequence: TGTGCCAGCAGTCTACAACAAACGGGTGGAGATACGCAGTATTTT.

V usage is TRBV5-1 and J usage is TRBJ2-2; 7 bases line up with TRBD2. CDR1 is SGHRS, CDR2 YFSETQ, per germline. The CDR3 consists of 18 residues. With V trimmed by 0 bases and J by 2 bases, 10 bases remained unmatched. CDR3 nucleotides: TGCGCCAGCAGCTTGGGGGTTACCGGGACTACCAACACCGGGGAGCTGTTTTTT. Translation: CASSLGVTGTTNTGELFF.

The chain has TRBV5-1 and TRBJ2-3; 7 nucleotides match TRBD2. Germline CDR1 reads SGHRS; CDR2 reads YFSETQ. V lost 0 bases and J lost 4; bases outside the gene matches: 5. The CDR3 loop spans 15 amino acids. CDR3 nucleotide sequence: TGCGCCAGCAGCTTGGGACTAGCTTCACCAGATACGCAGTATTTT. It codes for CASSLGLASPDTQYF.

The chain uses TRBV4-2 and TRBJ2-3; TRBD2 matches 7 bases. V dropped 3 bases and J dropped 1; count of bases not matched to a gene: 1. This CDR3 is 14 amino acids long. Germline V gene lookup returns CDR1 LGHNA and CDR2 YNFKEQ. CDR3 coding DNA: TGTGCCAGCAGCCAGGGGGGGGGCACAGATACGCAGTATTTT. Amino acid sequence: CASSQGGGTDTQYF.

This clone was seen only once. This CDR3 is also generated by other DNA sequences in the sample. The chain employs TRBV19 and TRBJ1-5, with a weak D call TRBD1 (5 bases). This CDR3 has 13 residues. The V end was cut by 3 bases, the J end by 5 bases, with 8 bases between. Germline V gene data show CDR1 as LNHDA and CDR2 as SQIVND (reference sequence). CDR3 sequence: CASSITGDQPQHF. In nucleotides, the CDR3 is TGTGCCAGTAGTATTACGGGGGATCAGCCCCAGCATTTT.

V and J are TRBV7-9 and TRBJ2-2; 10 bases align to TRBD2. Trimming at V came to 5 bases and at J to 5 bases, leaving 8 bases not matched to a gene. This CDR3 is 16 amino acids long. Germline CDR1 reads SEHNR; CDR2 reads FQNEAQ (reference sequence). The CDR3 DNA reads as TGTGCCAGCAGCGAATTAGCGGGAGGTTGGACCGGGGAGCTGTTTTTT. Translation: CASSELAGGWTGELFF.

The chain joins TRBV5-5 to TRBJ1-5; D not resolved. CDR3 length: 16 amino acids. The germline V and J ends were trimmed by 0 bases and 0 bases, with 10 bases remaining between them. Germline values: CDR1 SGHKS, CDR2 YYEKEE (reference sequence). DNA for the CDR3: TGTGCCAGCAGCTTGGTGGCAGTCCATAGCAATCAGCCCCAGCATTTT. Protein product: CASSLVAVHSNQPQHF.

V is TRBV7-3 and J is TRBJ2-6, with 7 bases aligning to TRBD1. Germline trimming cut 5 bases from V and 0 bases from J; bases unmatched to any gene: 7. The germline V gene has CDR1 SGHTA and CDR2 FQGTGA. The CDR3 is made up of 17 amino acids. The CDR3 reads CASSKTGQNSGANVLTF. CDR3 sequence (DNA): TGTGCCAGCAGCAAAACGGGACAGAACTCTGGGGCCAACGTCCTGACTTTC.

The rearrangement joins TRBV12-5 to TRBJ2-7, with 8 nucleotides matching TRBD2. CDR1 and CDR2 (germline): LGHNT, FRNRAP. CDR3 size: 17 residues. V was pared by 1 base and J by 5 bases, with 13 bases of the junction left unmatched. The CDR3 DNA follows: TGTGCTAGTGGTTTGGACGCCGGGGGGGGCCGAACCGACGAGCAGTACTTC. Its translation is CASGLDAGGGRTDEQYF.

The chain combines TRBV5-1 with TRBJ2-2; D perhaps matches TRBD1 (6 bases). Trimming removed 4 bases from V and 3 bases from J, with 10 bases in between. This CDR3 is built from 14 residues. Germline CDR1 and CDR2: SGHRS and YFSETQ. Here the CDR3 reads CASSPRGYTGELFF. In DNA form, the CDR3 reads TGCGCCAGCAGCCCCAGGGGATACACCGGGGAGCTGTTTTTT. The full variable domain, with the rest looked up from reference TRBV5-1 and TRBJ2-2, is KAGVTQTPRYLIKTRGQQVTLSCSPISGHRSVSWYQQTPGQGLQFLFEYFSETQRNKGNFPGRFSGRQFSNSRSEMNVSTLELGDSALYLCASSPRGYTGELFFGEGSRLTVL.

This chain's CDR3 is CASSHSGANTDTQYF. In DNA, the CDR3 is TGTGCCAGCAGCCATAGCGGGGCCAACACAGATACGCAGTATTTT. V is TRBV3-1 (or the pseudogene TRBV3-2) and J is TRBJ2-3; 8 positions agree with TRBD2. The V segment lost 3 bases and the J segment 2 bases; nucleotides outside the gene matches: 4. The CDR3 runs to 15 residues. Germline V gives CDR1 LGHDT, CDR2 YNNKEL (reference sequence).

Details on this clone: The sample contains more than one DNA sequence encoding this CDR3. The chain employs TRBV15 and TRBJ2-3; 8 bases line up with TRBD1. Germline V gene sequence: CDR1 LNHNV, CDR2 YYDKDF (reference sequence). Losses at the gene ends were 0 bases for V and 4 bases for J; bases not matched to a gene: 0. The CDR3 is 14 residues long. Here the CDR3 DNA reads TGTGCCACCAGCAGAGAACAGGGGGCAGATACGCAGTATTTT. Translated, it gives CATSREQGADTQYF.

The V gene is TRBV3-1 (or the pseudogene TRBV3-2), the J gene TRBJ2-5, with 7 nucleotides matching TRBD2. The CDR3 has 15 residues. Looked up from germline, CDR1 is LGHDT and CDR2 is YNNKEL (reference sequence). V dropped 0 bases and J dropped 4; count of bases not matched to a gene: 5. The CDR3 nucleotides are TGTGCCAGCAGCCAAGATCGGGGGGATCTAGAGACCCAGTACTTC. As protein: CASSQDRGDLETQYF.

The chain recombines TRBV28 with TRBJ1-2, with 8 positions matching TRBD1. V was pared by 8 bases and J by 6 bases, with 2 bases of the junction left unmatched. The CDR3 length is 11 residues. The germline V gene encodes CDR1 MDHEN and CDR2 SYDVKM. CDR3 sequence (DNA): TGTGCCAGCGGACAGGGCCATGGCTACACCTTC. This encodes CASGQGHGYTF.

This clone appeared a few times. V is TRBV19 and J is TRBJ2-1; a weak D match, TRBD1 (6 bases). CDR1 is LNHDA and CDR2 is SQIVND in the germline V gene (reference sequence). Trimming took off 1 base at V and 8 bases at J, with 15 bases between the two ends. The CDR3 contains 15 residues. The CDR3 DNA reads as TGTGCCAGTAGTATAGCTGTACAGGGACACTATGAGCAGTTCTTC. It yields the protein CASSIAVQGHYEQFF.